This entry features one TCR beta chain sequence. RNA was extracted with the RNeasy kit, and a quantity of about 0.45 to 1 ug was reverse transcribed using random hexamers. TCRdb ran MiXCR on the immunoSEQ multiplex PCR reads and lists one entry per CDR3 protein. The sample records a few hundred thousand distinct CDR3 sequences, roughly 94% being singletons. CDR3 length equals 12 residues. Trimming stripped 3 bases from V and 6 bases from J, with 11 bases between. Germline V gene data show CDR1 as DFQATT and CDR2 as SNEGSKA (reference sequence). The data stem from a study of CD8 T cells in Susac syndrome.

The chain carries TRBV20-1 and TRBJ1-2; D is possibly TRBD1 (6 bases). Sequencing was performed on CD4+ T cells from PBMCs. This receptor was taken from a human donor with multiple sclerosis. The CDR3 region is CSASRYRDGYTF. The CDR3 bases are TGCAGTGCTAGTCGTTACAGGGATGGCTACACCTTC.